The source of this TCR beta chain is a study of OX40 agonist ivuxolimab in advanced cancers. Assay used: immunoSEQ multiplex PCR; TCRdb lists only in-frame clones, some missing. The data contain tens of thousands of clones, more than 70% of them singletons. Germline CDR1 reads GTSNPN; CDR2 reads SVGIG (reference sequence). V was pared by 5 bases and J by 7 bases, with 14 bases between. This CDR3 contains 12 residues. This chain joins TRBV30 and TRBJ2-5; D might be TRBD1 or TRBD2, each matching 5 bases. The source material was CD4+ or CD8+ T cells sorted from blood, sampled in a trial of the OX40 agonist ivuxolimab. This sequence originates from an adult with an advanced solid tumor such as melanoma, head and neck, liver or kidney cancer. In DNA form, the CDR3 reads TGTGCCTGGGGCCCGGGACGGCGGACCCAGTACTTC. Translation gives CAWGPGRRTQYF.